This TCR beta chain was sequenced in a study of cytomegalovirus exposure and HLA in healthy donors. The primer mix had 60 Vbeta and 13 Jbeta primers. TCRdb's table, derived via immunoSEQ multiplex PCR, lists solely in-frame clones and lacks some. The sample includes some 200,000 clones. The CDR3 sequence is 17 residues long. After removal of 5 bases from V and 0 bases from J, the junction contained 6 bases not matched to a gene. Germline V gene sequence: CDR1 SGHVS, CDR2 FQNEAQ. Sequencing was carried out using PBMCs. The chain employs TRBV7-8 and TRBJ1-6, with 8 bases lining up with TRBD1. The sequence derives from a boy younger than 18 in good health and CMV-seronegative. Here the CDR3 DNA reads TGTGCCAGCAGCCAGAGGGACAGGAGCTCCTATAATTCACCCCTCCACTTT. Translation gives CASSQRDRSSYNSPLHF.